Listed below are T cell receptor beta chains from one sample, sequenced in a study of blood T cells in healthy people across ages. TCRdb independently ran MiXCR on the 5' RACE reads; one entry per CDR3 protein. In the table there are about 930,000 distinct CDR3 sequences, almost 30% of which are singletons. This same sample was also taken into another study, of T cells of mothers and their children.

The sequenced material came from blood. Receptor source: a middle-aged woman in good health. Each CDR3 is given with its conserved first and last residue. The order of the fields is V gene, D gene, clone size, CDR3 length, J gene, CDR3 protein, CDR3 DNA. A D gene is named only where the DNA matches it firmly. Clone size is shown for a subset of rows, as once, few, many or a class of expanded clone.

TRBV3-1	-	-	16	TRBJ2-3	CASSQRSSYSTDTQYF	TGTGCCAGCAGCCAAAGATCCAGTTATAGCACAGATACGCAGTATTTT
TRBV28	-	-	15	TRBJ2-1	CASSLSYVGNNEQFF	TGTGCCAGCAGTTTATCCTACGTGGGTAACAATGAGCAGTTCTTC
TRBV12-3/TRBV12-4	-	many	14	TRBJ2-7	CASSLEGAAYEQYF	TGTGCCAGCAGTTTGGAGGGGGCAGCCTACGAGCAGTACTTC
TRBV11-2	-	many	14	TRBJ2-7	CASSPLRGRDEQYF	TGTGCCAGCAGCCCCCTCAGGGGCAGGGACGAGCAGTACTTC
TRBV9	-	-	15	TRBJ2-1	CASSVVRVTSYERFF	TGTGCCAGCAGCGTAGTTCGGGTTACCTCCTACGAGCGGTTCTTC
TRBV5-1	-	few	16	TRBJ1-4	CASRTYQARELEKLFF	TGCGCCAGCAGGACATACCAGGCCCGCGAGTTGGAAAAACTGTTTTTT
TRBV29-1	-	once	13	TRBJ1-2	CSGKDGGNYGYTF	TGCAGCGGGAAGGACGGGGGAAACTATGGCTACACCTTC
TRBV7-2	TRBD1	many	14	TRBJ2-7	CASSLGAGGDEQYF	TGTGCCAGCAGTTTAGGAGCAGGGGGTGACGAGCAGTACTTC
TRBV28	-	-	13	TRBJ2-5	CASSSPGARERYF	TGTGCCAGCAGTTCCCCGGGGGCCAGGGAGCGGTACTTC
TRBV5-1	TRBD1	few	18	TRBJ2-7	CASSYPRIRTGVTREQYF	TGCGCCAGCAGCTACCCCAGGATCCGGACAGGGGTTACTCGGGAGCAGTATTTC
TRBV5-1	TRBD2	-	14	TRBJ2-1	CASSPGTSLYEQFF	TGCGCCAGCAGCCCGGGGACTAGTCTCTATGAGCAGTTCTTC
TRBV5-1	-	few	14	TRBJ2-3	CASSSRGWADTQYF	TGCGCCAGCAGCTCCCGAGGGTGGGCAGATACGCAGTATTTT
TRBV19	TRBD1	-	14	TRBJ1-5	CASSMNRGPQPQHF	TGTGCCAGTAGTATGAACAGGGGGCCTCAGCCCCAGCATTTT
TRBV15	-	-	13	TRBJ1-2	CATSPGLQGGYTF	TGTGCCACCAGCCCGGGTCTTCAGGGTGGCTACACCTTC
TRBV12-3/TRBV12-4	-	-	13	TRBJ1-3	CASSISSGNTIYF	TGTGCCAGCAGTATCTCCTCTGGAAACACCATATATTTT
TRBV6-1	TRBD2	many	18	TRBJ2-3	CASTTSSGGLLYTDTQYF	TGTGCCAGCACCACTTCTAGCGGGGGGCTCCTCTACACAGATACGCAGTATTTT
TRBV27	-	-	14	TRBJ2-7	CASSLKGGAYEQYF	TGTGCCAGCAGTTTAAAAGGAGGGGCCTACGAGCAGTACTTC
TRBV20-1	TRBD1	many	12	TRBJ1-5	CSARTGGQPQHF	TGCAGTGCCAGGACAGGGGGTCAGCCCCAGCATTTT
TRBV4-1	TRBD1	many	17	TRBJ2-6	CASSQPGQGAGTNVLTF	TGCGCCAGCAGCCAACCGGGACAGGGAGCCGGCACCAACGTCCTGACTTTC
TRBV7-9	-	-	13	TRBJ2-7	CASSPNWPVEQYF	TGTGCCAGCAGCCCAAACTGGCCCGTCGAGCAGTACTTC
TRBV25-1	-	-	13	TRBJ2-7	CASYGRPSYKQYF	TGTGCCAGTTACGGACGCCCCTCCTACAAGCAGTACTTC
TRBV9	-	few	15	TRBJ2-7	CASSAFGGGRYEQYF	TGTGCCAGCAGCGCCTTCGGCGGCGGTAGGTACGAGCAGTACTTC
TRBV20-1	-	-	13	TRBJ2-5	CSAYGEEEETQYF	TGCAGTGCTTACGGGGAGGAAGAAGAGACCCAGTACTTC
TRBV20-1	TRBD2	many	14	TRBJ2-5	CSAYSGGTQETQYF	TGCAGTGCGTATAGCGGGGGGACTCAAGAGACCCAGTACTTC
TRBV6-5	TRBD2	-	14	TRBJ2-2	CASRVAGGTGELFF	TGTGCCAGCAGAGTCGCGGGGGGCACCGGGGAGCTGTTTTTT
TRBV20-1	-	many	15	TRBJ2-1	CSARERGTSYNEQFF	TGCAGTGCTAGGGAGAGGGGAACCTCCTACAATGAGCAGTTCTTC
TRBV9	TRBD1	-	15	TRBJ2-1	CASSGPDRALNEQFF	TGTGCCAGCAGCGGACCGGACAGGGCCCTCAATGAGCAGTTCTTC
TRBV4-3	TRBD2	-	18	TRBJ2-3	CASSQVLLAGEYTDTQYF	TGCGCCAGCAGCCAAGTACTACTAGCGGGGGAATACACAGATACGCAGTATTTT
TRBV2	TRBD1	many	14	TRBJ2-7	CASRTGQISYEQYF	TGTGCCAGCAGGACGGGACAGATATCCTACGAGCAGTACTTC
TRBV4-3	-	-	15	TRBJ2-2	CASRTGDTNTGELFF	TGCGCCAGCAGAACGGGGGATACGAACACCGGGGAGCTGTTTTTT
TRBV29-1	TRBD1	-	13	TRBJ2-1	CSVRGQGRGEQFF	TGCAGCGTTAGGGGGCAGGGAAGGGGTGAGCAGTTCTTC
TRBV7-3	TRBD2	-	20	TRBJ2-1	CASSGPSGRTLESSYNEQFF	TGTGCCAGCAGCGGTCCTAGCGGGAGAACACTAGAAAGCTCCTACAATGAGCAGTTCTTC
TRBV6-6	TRBD1	many	15	TRBJ1-4	CASRRQGTTNEKLFF	TGTGCCAGCAGGAGACAGGGGACAACTAATGAAAAACTGTTTTTT
TRBV7-2	-	few	12	TRBJ2-3	CASSFVLDTQYF	TGTGCCAGCAGCTTCGTCCTAGATACGCAGTATTTT
TRBV12-3/TRBV12-4	-	-	12	TRBJ2-4	CASSSAPNIQYF	TGTGCCAGCAGTTCCGCCCCAAACATTCAGTACTTC
TRBV28	-	-	17	TRBJ2-7	CASSQRSHDLSSYEQYF	TGTGCCAGCAGCCAGCGGAGTCATGATTTAAGCTCCTACGAGCAGTACTTC
TRBV7-6	TRBD2	-	12	TRBJ2-3	CASSNGLATQYF	TGTGCCAGCAGCAATGGACTAGCCACGCAGTATTTT
TRBV11-2	-	-	16	TRBJ2-3	CASSLGTRLSTDTQYF	TGTGCCAGCAGCCTAGGGACTCGACTTAGCACAGATACGCAGTATTTT
TRBV7-8	-	-	14	TRBJ2-5	CASSLVTSFETQYF	TGTGCCAGCAGCCTCGTGACTAGTTTTGAGACCCAGTACTTC
TRBV12-3/TRBV12-4	-	-	14	TRBJ1-5	CASSFTGKTQPQHF	TGTGCCAGCAGTTTCACAGGGAAAACTCAGCCCCAGCATTTT
TRBV12-3/TRBV12-4	TRBD2	few	15	TRBJ2-3	CASSLPGTSGDTQYF	TGTGCCAGCAGTCTCCCCGGGACTAGCGGAGATACGCAGTATTTT
TRBV6-4	-	few	13	TRBJ1-2	CASSDQGSGGYTF	TGTGCCAGCAGTGACCAGGGCTCGGGCGGCTACACCTTC
TRBV4-2	TRBD1	many	16	TRBJ1-2	CASSQDGQGPNYGYTF	TGTGCCAGCAGCCAAGATGGACAGGGACCTAACTATGGCTACACCTTC
TRBV28	TRBD2	many	14	TRBJ2-7	CASSQTSGGNEQYF	TGTGCCAGCAGTCAAACTAGCGGGGGTAACGAGCAGTACTTC
TRBV2	-	-	12	TRBJ2-1	CASKASLYEQFF	TGTGCCAGCAAGGCCTCCCTTTACGAGCAGTTCTTC
TRBV5-1	TRBD1	-	17	TRBJ2-7	CASRSSYGTGSLHEQYF	TGCGCCAGCAGATCGTCGTACGGGACAGGGTCCCTCCACGAGCAGTACTTC
TRBV2	-	many	13	TRBJ1-2	CASTATLDYGYTF	TGTGCCAGCACTGCTACACTGGACTATGGCTACACCTTC
TRBV20-1	-	-	13	TRBJ1-4	CSARDGRYEKLFF	TGCAGTGCCCGGGACGGAAGATATGAAAAACTGTTTTTT
TRBV12-3/TRBV12-4	TRBD1	few	14	TRBJ2-1	CASSPTTGVNEQFF	TGTGCCAGCAGCCCCACGACAGGGGTAAATGAGCAGTTCTTC
TRBV5-1	TRBD2	-	18	TRBJ2-5	CASSLAGTSGGTQETQYF	TGCGCCAGCAGCTTGGCCGGGACTAGCGGGGGGACTCAAGAGACCCAGTACTTC
TRBV4-2	TRBD2	-	16	TRBJ2-5	CASSHSTGGAQETQYF	TGTGCCAGCAGCCACAGCACCGGGGGGGCCCAAGAGACCCAGTACTTC
TRBV7-6	-	many	12	TRBJ1-2	CASSHQGYGYTF	TGTGCCAGCAGCCACCAGGGGTATGGCTACACCTTC
TRBV9	-	-	14	TRBJ2-7	CASSVDLSSYEQYF	TGTGCCAGCAGCGTAGATCTTAGCTCCTACGAGCAGTACTTC